The present T cell receptor beta chain was sequenced within a study of blood T cells in healthy people across ages. On the study more broadly: Template-switching capture recovered about one barcoded beta molecule per two T cells.

As for this clonotype: Its cognate antigen is unknown.

Findings and limits, study-wide: The recorded TCR beta diversity per million T cells decreased in a roughly linear manner with age. PBMCs were not sorted, which prevented a conclusive comparison of naive versus antigen-experienced cells.

A second roughly 7 to 12 cycle PCR used barcoded and J-beta primers. TCRdb called the 5' RACE reads again in MiXCR, with one record for every CDR3 protein. The sample lists about 830,000 distinct CDR3 sequences; roughly 60% were seen once. The CDR3 runs 15 residues. The V end lost 4 bases, the J end lost 2 bases, and 9 bases lay between the germline ends. Looked up from germline, CDR1 is MNHNS and CDR2 is SASEGT. Total RNA extracted from each sample amounted to at least 6 micrograms. This clonotype was obtained from a man under 40 in good health. This chain uses TRBV6-1 with TRBJ2-6; TRBD1 is a possible D gene (6 bases). Sample: blood. CDR3 residues: CASSARQAGANVLTF. For the CDR3, the DNA is TGTGCCAGCAGTGCACGACAGGCTGGGGCCAACGTCCTGACTTTC.